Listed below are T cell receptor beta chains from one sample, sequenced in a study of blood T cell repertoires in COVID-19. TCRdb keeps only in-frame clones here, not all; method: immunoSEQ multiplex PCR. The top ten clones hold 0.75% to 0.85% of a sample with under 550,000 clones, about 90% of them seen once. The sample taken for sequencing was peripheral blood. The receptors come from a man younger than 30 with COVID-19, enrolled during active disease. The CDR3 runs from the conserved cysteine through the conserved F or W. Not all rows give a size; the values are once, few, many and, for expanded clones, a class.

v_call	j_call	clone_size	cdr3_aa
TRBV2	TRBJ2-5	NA	CASRITREGRETQYF
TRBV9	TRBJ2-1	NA	CASSVAGIREQFF
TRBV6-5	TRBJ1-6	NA	CAMSGTDARLHF
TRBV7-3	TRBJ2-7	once	CASSLFAGWSYEQYF
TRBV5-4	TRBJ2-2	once	CASSQVSGTGELFF
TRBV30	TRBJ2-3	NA	CARGGKGVVGSDTQYF
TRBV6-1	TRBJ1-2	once	CASSETASGGYTF
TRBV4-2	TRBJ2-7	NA	CASTYQGQGDYEQYF
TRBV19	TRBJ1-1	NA	CASSIPRYTEAFF
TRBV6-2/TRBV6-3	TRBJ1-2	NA	CASSYPGAWDGYTF
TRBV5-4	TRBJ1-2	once	CASSTPDRANYGYTF
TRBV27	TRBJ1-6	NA	CASSLARQGARNSPLHF
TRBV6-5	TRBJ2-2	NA	CASTPFQGGELFF
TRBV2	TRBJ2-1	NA	CASSPRGEGYNEQFF
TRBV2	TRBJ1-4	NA	CASGQGNSRKLFF
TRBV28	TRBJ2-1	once	CASRPGTSGYNEQFF
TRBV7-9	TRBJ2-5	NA	CASSPGQGGTGETQYF
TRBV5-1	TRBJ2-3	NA	CASNDLAGTDTQYF
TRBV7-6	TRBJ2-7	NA	CASSFGTDQTYEQYF
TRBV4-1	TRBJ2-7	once	CASSQVRGSEQYF
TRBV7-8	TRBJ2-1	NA	CASSSPSGVFYNEQFF
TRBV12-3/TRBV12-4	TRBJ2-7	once	CASGLADEQYF
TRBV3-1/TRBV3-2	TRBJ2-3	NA	CASSQRTGTDTQYF
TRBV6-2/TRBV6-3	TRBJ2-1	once	CASSLQGRFEFF
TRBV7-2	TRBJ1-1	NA	CASSPQTGKTEAFF
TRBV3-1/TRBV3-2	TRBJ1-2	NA	CASSNGLPNYGYTF
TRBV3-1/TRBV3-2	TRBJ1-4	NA	CASSRTGKNEKLFF
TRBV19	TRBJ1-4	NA	CASSADRGPGEKLFF
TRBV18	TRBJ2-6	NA	CASSPPRGSELTSGANVLTF
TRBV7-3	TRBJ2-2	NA	CASSLGSGDTGELFF
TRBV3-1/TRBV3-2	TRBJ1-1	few	CASSRGSGTEAFF
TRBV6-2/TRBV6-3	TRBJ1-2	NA	CASSATGDYGYTF
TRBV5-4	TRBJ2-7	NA	CASSLRTGGPHEQYF
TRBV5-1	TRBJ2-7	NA	CASRVSGSATTYEQYF
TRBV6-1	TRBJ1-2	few	CASSEKETGGGYGYTF
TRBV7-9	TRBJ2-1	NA	CASSSPGQGSEQFF
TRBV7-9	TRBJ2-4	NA	CASSLGLAKNIQYF
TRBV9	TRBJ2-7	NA	CASSVGRARDEQYF
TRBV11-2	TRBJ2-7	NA	CASSRIAGGNEQYF
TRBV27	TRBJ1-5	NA	CASSFAGRNQPQHF